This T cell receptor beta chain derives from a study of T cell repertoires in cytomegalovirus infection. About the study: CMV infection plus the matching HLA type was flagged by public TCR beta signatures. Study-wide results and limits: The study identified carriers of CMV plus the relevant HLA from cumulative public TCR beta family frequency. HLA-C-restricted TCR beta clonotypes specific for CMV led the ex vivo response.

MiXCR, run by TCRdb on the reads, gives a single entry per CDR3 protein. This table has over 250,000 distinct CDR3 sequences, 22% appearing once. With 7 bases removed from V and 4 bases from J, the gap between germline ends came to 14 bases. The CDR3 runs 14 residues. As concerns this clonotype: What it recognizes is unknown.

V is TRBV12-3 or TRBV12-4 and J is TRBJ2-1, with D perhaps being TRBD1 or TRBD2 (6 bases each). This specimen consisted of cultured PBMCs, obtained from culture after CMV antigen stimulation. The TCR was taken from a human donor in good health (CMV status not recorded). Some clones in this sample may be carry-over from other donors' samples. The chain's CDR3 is CASTHKGGYNEQFF. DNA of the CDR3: TGTGCCAGCACCCACAAGGGGGGTTACAATGAGCAGTTCTTC.